This T cell receptor (beta chain) originates from a study of blood T cell repertoires in COVID-19. Study summary: COVID-19 samples collected from the United States, Italy and Spain covered acute and convalescent phases.

The junction had 15 bases not matched to a gene; V was cut back by 4 bases and J by 5 bases. Germline V gives CDR1 MNHEY, CDR2 SVGEGT. This CDR3 has 17 amino acids. The table came from immunoSEQ multiplex PCR; TCRdb's copy has only in-frame clones and leaves some out. The sample contains about 230,000 clones, about nine tenths of which appear only once. This chain uses TRBV6-2 or TRBV6-3 with TRBJ2-3; TRBD1 agrees at 7 bases. The sample consisted of peripheral blood. This TCR was recovered from a woman aged 55-75 years with acute or convalescent COVID-19. The CDR3 is CASSSTGAGMLKDTQYF. The CDR3 bases are TGTGCCAGCAGTTCCACAGGGGCCGGGATGTTGAAAGATACGCAGTATTTT.